Listed below are T cell receptor beta chains from one sample, sequenced in a study of blood T cell repertoires in COVID-19. Generated by immunoSEQ multiplex PCR, the TCRdb table keeps only in-frame clones and is missing some. The data show about 150,000 clones, approximately 88% seen once. Material: PBMCs or T cells enriched from blood (not recorded which). These receptors originate from a man between 65 and 79 years old who had been exposed to COVID-19. The CDR3 runs from the conserved cysteine through the conserved F or W. The D gene is left open where the match is weak. Not all rows give a size; the values are once, few, many and, for expanded clones, a class.

J gene | clone size | D gene | V gene | CDR3 protein | CDR3 DNA
TRBJ2-4 | NA | NA | TRBV19 | CASRRQAGGIQYF | TGTGCCAGTAGACGACAGGCTGGAGGCATTCAGTACTTC
TRBJ1-2 | NA | TRBD1 | TRBV4-3 | CASSQVVRQGPSTF | TGCGCCAGCAGCCAAGTAGTTCGACAGGGACCATCCACCTTC
TRBJ2-3 | NA | NA | TRBV24-1 | CATSVGGTDTQYF | TGTGCCACCAGTGTCGGGGGCACAGATACGCAGTATTTT
TRBJ1-5 | NA | TRBD1 | TRBV24-1 | CATRRDRGVQRNQPQHF | TGTGCCACCAGAAGGGACAGGGGAGTTCAACGCAATCAGCCCCAGCATTTT
TRBJ2-3 | NA | TRBD2 | TRBV6-1 | CASSAETSGAMYTQYF | TGTGCCAGCAGTGCGGAGACTAGCGGGGCTATGTATACGCAGTATTTT
TRBJ1-2 | NA | TRBD1 | TRBV5-4 | CASSAGTGGANYGYTF | TGTGCCAGCAGCGCAGGGACAGGGGGCGCGAACTATGGCTACACCTTC
TRBJ1-2 | NA | NA | TRBV3-1/TRBV3-2 | CASSLNRAYGYTF | TGTGCCAGCAGCCTCAACAGGGCCTATGGCTACACCTTC
TRBJ1-2 | NA | NA | TRBV27 | CAKASEGYTF | TGTGCCAAGGCGTCGGAGGGCTACACCTTC
TRBJ2-1 | NA | TRBD1 | TRBV15 | CATSPRDSSYNEQFF | TGTGCCACCAGCCCCCGGGACAGTTCCTACAATGAGCAGTTCTTC
TRBJ2-7 | NA | TRBD2 | TRBV11-2 | CASSFRSSGSYEQYF | TGTGCCAGCAGCTTTAGATCTAGCGGGAGTTACGAGCAGTACTTC
TRBJ2-7 | NA | NA | TRBV2 | CASSSSGTPSYEQYF | TGTGCCAGCAGTTCCTCCGGGACACCTTCCTACGAGCAGTACTTC
TRBJ1-2 | few | NA | TRBV12-3/TRBV12-4 | CASSLSRDGYTF | TGTGCCAGCAGTTTAAGCAGGGATGGCTACACCTTC